This TCR beta chain emerged from a study of blood T cells in healthy people across ages. This clonotype was detected once. For the second PCR, which ran for about 6 to 12 cycles, a sample-barcoded 5' primer and a J-beta primer mix were used. A single record per CDR3 protein comes from TCRdb applying MiXCR to the 5' RACE reads. Of about 1.6 million distinct CDR3 sequences listed, roughly 32% are singletons. The V gene's germline CDR1 is SGHRS and CDR2 YFSETQ. V dropped 0 bases and J dropped 6; count of bases not matched to a gene: 4. This CDR3 has 15 residues. The V call is TRBV5-1, the J call TRBJ2-2; 8 positions match TRBD1. The receptor was isolated from a young woman in good health. Input material: blood. As DNA, the CDR3 is TGCGCCAGCAGCTTGGCACAGGGGGTCTCCGGGGAGCTGTTTTTT. Translated, it gives CASSLAQGVSGELFF.